This entry concerns a single TCR beta chain. The data derive from a study of shared clonotypes between healthy human individuals. The protocol was immunoSEQ multiplex PCR, while the TCRdb copy is restricted to in-frame clones and leaves out a portion. The repertoire holds over 2 million clones, with 90% to 95% as singletons. Germline CDR1 reads SEHNR; CDR2 reads FQNEAQ (reference sequence). The CDR3 contains 14 residues. Trimming took 2 bases from V and 5 from J; bases not matched to a gene: 5. The clonotype was recovered from a man aged 18 to 29 in good health. The chain is built from TRBV7-9 and TRBJ2-5; TRBD2 agrees at 7 bases. Sequencing input: naive CD4+ T cells sorted from blood. The subset here: CD45RA+ positively selected. In DNA form, the CDR3 reads TGTGCCAGCAGCTTACGGGCGGGAGAGGAGACCCAGTACTTC. This encodes CASSLRAGEETQYF.